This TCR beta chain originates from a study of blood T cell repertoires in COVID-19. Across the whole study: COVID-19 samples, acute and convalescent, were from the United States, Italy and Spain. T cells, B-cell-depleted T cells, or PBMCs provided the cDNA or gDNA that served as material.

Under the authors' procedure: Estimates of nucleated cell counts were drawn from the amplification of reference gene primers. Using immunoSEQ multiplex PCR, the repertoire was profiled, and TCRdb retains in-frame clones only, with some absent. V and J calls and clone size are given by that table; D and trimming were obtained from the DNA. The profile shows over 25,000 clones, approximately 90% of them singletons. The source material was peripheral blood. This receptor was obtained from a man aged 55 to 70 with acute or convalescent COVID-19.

As DNA, the CDR3 is TGCGCCAGCAGTGAGAGTCCCGGGAACGAGCAGTACTTC. Protein product: CASSESPGNEQYF. V and J are TRBV10-1 and TRBJ2-7; D possibly corresponds to TRBD2 (5 bases). Germline values: CDR1 WNHNN, CDR2 SYGVQD (reference sequence). Between the trimmed V and J ends, which lost 2 bases and 5 bases, there was a span of 10 bases. CDR3 length: 13 amino acids.